A single sample gave rise to the 18 T cell receptor beta chains below, sequenced in a study of control samples from healthy donors and cancer patients. TCRdb's copy holds only in-frame clones and misses some; the assay was immunoSEQ multiplex PCR. The sample yields tens of thousands of clones, 94% seen once. The sequenced sample consisted of blood. These receptor sequences come from a man aged 25-45 years in good health.

The chain has TRBV2 and TRBJ2-7, with 12 bases matching TRBD2. The CDR3 has 18 residues. With 7 bases clipped from V and 5 bases from J, the junction kept 18 bases outside the gene matches. The V gene's germline CDR1 is SNHLY and CDR2 FYNNEI. For the CDR3, the DNA is TGTGCCAGCATCGACCCGGGGGCGCCGGGACTAGCGGGTCACGAGCAGTACTTC. Its translation: CASIDPGAPGLAGHEQYF.

The chain combines TRBV4-1 with TRBJ2-7, with D unresolved. Between the trimmed V and J ends, which lost 2 bases and 5 bases, there was a span of 13 bases. The length of the CDR3 is 14 residues. Looked up from germline, CDR1 is MGHRA and CDR2 is YSYEKL. The CDR3 reads CASSQPTMGHEQYF. As DNA, the CDR3 is TGCGCCAGCAGCCAACCGACCATGGGCCACGAGCAGTACTTC.

This chain links TRBV7-9 with TRBJ2-1; D ambiguous. Trimming removed 1 base at V and 0 bases at J, with 7 bases between. Per the germline V gene, CDR1 is SEHNR and CDR2 is FQNEAQ (reference sequence). This CDR3 is built from 15 residues. The CDR3 DNA is TGTGCCAGCAGCTTAGTTTCAAACTCCTACAATGAGCAGTTCTTC. This gives the protein CASSLVSNSYNEQFF.

The chain uses TRBV2 and TRBJ1-5, with D unresolved. Germline V gene data show CDR1 as SNHLY and CDR2 as FYNNEI. The CDR3 runs to 14 residues. V shed 5 bases and J shed 2 bases, with 10 bases lying between them. CDR3 sequence reads: CASSTTGRNQPQHF. In DNA, the CDR3 is TGTGCCAGCAGTACGACGGGTCGCAATCAGCCCCAGCATTTT.

The rearrangement joins TRBV28 to TRBJ2-7; possibly TRBD2 for D (6 bases). The germline V gene encodes CDR1 MDHEN and CDR2 SYDVKM. Trimming took off 2 bases at V and 3 bases at J, with 11 bases between the two ends. The CDR3 runs to 14 residues. The DNA of the CDR3 is TGTGCCAGCAGTTTACAGGGACTTCTCTACGAGCAGTACTTC. Translating gives CASSLQGLLYEQYF.

The chain uses TRBV5-1 and TRBJ2-3; TRBD2 agrees at 8 bases. Losses at the gene ends were 2 bases for V and 4 bases for J; bases not matched to a gene: 3. CDR3 length equals 14 residues. The germline CDR1 and CDR2 sequences are SGHRS and YFSETQ. CDR3 region: CASSFGRGADTQYF. CDR3 nucleotides: TGCGCCAGCAGCTTCGGGCGGGGGGCAGATACGCAGTATTTT. The full variable domain, rest sourced from reference TRBV5-1 and TRBJ2-3, is KAGVTQTPRYLIKTRGQQVTLSCSPISGHRSVSWYQQTPGQGLQFLFEYFSETQRNKGNFPGRFSGRQFSNSRSEMNVSTLELGDSALYLCASSFGRGADTQYFGPGTRLTVL.

In DNA, the CDR3 is TGTGCCATAGCAGACGGGCAGAGCCTGATAAAGGAGCAGTACTTC. Translation gives CAIADGQSLIKEQYF. The chain couples TRBV5-4 to TRBJ2-7, with unresolved D. Per germline, CDR1 SGHNT and CDR2 YYREEE (reference sequence). The ends were cut back, 9 bases at V and 7 bases at J, with 26 bases in the middle. The length of the CDR3 is 15 residues.

This clone qualifies as medium-sized (0.01 to 0.1%). The chain joins TRBV24-1 to TRBJ2-3, with 10 bases fitting TRBD1. This CDR3 contains 17 residues. Germline-derived CDR1 and CDR2 are KGHDR and SFDVKD. V trimming: 9 bases; J trimming: 1 base; junction bases outside the gene matches: 12. The CDR3 nucleotides read TGTGCCACCCGGGACCGGACAGGGGGGGCGGGCACAGATACGCAGTATTTT. It codes for CATRDRTGGAGTDTQYF.

The chain is built from TRBV7-2 and TRBJ2-7; D may match TRBD1 or TRBD2 (5 bases each). The germline gives CDR1 SGHTA, CDR2 FQGNSA. Trimming took 5 bases from V and 7 from J, leaving 18 bases between them. This CDR3 has 14 amino acids. The CDR3 region has the DNA TGTGCCAGCAGCAGGGAATCGGCTGAGGGGGAGCAGTACTTC. It is translated as CASSRESAEGEQYF. Together with reference TRBV7-2 and TRBJ2-7, the CDR3 gives the full variable domain: GAGVSQSPSNKVTEKGKDVELRCDPISGHTALYWYRQSLGQGLEFLIYFQGNSAPDKSGLPSDRFSAERTGGSVSTLTIQRTQQEDSAVYLCASSRESAEGEQYFGPGTRLTVT.

The chain links TRBV6-6 to TRBJ1-3; no firm D call. The CDR3 loop spans 14 amino acids. The germline CDR1 and CDR2 sequences are MNHNY and SVGAGI (reference sequence). V dropped 6 bases and J dropped 2 bases, with 11 bases sitting between them. CDR3 sequence: CASRGGLAGNTIYF. In DNA form, the CDR3 reads TGTGCCAGCAGGGGAGGGCTAGCTGGAAACACCATATATTTT.

The CDR3 region is CASSGGLAGSSYNEQFF. The DNA of the CDR3 is TGTGCCAGCAGCGGGGGACTAGCGGGGAGCTCCTACAATGAGCAGTTCTTC. This chain uses TRBV7-3 with TRBJ2-1; the match to TRBD2 covers 13 bases. Germline trimming cut 5 bases from V and 0 bases from J; bases unmatched to any gene: 4. CDR1 is SGHTA, CDR2 FQGTGA, per germline. CDR3 length: 17 amino acids.

The CDR3 DNA follows: TGTGCCTGGAGCGATCCAACAGTGGACAGATTGAACTATGGCTACACCTTC. Encoded protein: CAWSDPTVDRLNYGYTF. J is TRBJ1-2 and V is TRBV30; TRBD1 is a possible D gene (6 bases). Germline V gene data show CDR1 as GTSNPN and CDR2 as SVGIG (reference sequence). The V gene lost 3 bases and the J gene lost 2 bases, with 22 bases spanning the gap. This CDR3 has 17 amino acids.

The genes are TRBV21-1 and TRBJ2-3; the table's D call, TRBD1, has no DNA check behind it. TRBV21-1 is a pseudogene. The CDR3 is 16 amino acids. The CDR3 nucleotides read TGTGCCAGCAGCCCAGGGAACAATACCCCTTCAGATACGCAGTATTTT. It specifies CASSPGNNTPSDTQYF.

V gene TRBV29-1 combines with J gene TRBJ2-7; perhaps TRBD1 as D (6 bases). Trimming left V 4 bases short and J 4 bases short, with 14 bases between. CDR1 and CDR2 from the germline V gene are SQVTM and ANQGSEA. The CDR3 runs to 13 residues. CDR3 bases: TGCAGCGTTGTACCACAGGGAAAGTACGAGCAGTACTTC. Amino acids: CSVVPQGKYEQYF.

This clone was seen just once. The rearrangement joins TRBV27 to TRBJ1-6; 9 bases agree with TRBD1. The CDR3 has 15 amino acids. After removal of 3 bases from V and 5 bases from J, the junction contained 2 bases not matched to a gene. Germline CDR1 MNHEY, CDR2 SMNVEV (reference sequence). For the CDR3, the DNA is TGTGCCAGCAGTTTTGGGACAGGGAATAATTCACCCCTCCACTTT. This sequence encodes CASSFGTGNNSPLHF.

The chain recombines TRBV23-1 with TRBJ2-7; D gene uncertain. TRBV23-1 is filed as an ORF, its function uncertain. Deletions cut 3 bases from V and 3 bases from J, with 18 bases between. The CDR3 spans 16 residues. The DNA for the CDR3 is TGCGCCAGCAGTCAGAACTTAGGACGGCGAGACTACGAGCAGTACTTC. It is translated as CASSQNLGRRDYEQYF.

V and J are TRBV5-4 and TRBJ2-7, with 15 bases fitting TRBD2. V was clipped by 4 bases and J by 6 bases; unmatched bases: 11. CDR1 and CDR2 (germline): SGHNT, YYREEE (reference sequence). The CDR3 is 17 residues long. Here the CDR3 reads CASSPPGLAGGPGEQYF. DNA of the CDR3: TGTGCCAGCAGCCCCCCCGGACTAGCGGGGGGGCCGGGCGAGCAGTACTTC.

This clone was seen only once. V gene TRBV4-3 combines with J gene TRBJ1-2; 8 bases agree with TRBD1. The V gene end was trimmed by 4 bases and the J gene end by 6 bases; junction bases not matched to a gene: 4. The germline V gene has CDR1 LGHNA and CDR2 YSLEER. The CDR3 consists of 13 residues. As DNA, the CDR3 is TGCGCCAGCAGCCCAGACAGGGGAAATGGCTACACCTTC. It encodes CASSPDRGNGYTF.